This TCR beta chain comes out of a study of tumor-infiltrating lymphocytes in glioblastoma multiforme. This clonotype was detected ten times or more. Three nested ARM-PCR rounds with V-beta and C-beta primers built TCRB libraries. One entry per CDR3 protein results from TCRdb running MiXCR on the multiplex PCR reads. The table lists about 32,000 distinct CDR3 sequences, more than 55% of them singletons. The CDR3 spans 12 residues. CDR1 and CDR2 from the germline V gene are DFQATT and SNEGSKA (reference sequence). V was pared by 6 bases and J by 4 bases, with 4 bases of the junction left unmatched. Sequenced: brain tumor tissue. The V call is TRBV20-1, the J call TRBJ2-5; 8 bases agree with TRBD2. The sequence was obtained from a male donor with glioblastoma. Here the CDR3 DNA reads TGCAGTGCGCCTACTAGCGGAGAGACCCAGTACTTC. Translation gives CSAPTSGETQYF.